Following are 5 T cell receptor beta chains from one sample sequenced in a study of CXCR3-negative and CXCR3-positive naive CD8 T cells. Study conclusions and caveats: CXCR3-expressing naive cells carried TRB CDR3s more hydrophobic than those of CXCR3-negative naive cells.

For these receptors, no antigen is known. The method, 5' RACE with UMI labels, was used to prepare the TRB cDNA libraries. TCRdb reanalyzed the 5' RACE reads and collapses them to one entry per CDR3 protein, without DNA. The table gives 55,000 to 75,000 distinct CDR3 sequences; the top ten clones make up 0.55% to 0.75% of it. Sample: naive CXCR3+ CD8+ T cells from blood. Indicated subset: CD45RO-CCR7+CD27+CD95- naive CD8+ T cells expressing CXCR3 (TNR3+). Receptors originate from a human donor in good health. Some clones in this sample may be carry-over from other donors' samples.

J is TRBJ2-1 and V is TRBV7-2; the TCRdb call, TRBD1, lacks DNA for checking. There are 14 residues in the CDR3. Germline assignment: CDR1 SGHTA and CDR2 FQGNSA. The CDR3: CASSLVVSAHEQFF.

The chain joins TRBV4-1 to TRBJ1-1; TCRdb returns TRBD1, unconfirmable since there is no DNA. The CDR3 runs to 16 residues. Germline-derived CDR1 and CDR2 are MGHRA and YSYEKL. The CDR3 protein is CASSHGGQGANTEAFF.

The CDR3 is CASSQDVPVSPLHF. The rearrangement uses TRBV4-1 and TRBJ1-6; lacking DNA, the TRBD1 call made by TCRdb goes unchecked. The CDR3 spans 14 residues. Germline-derived CDR1 and CDR2 are MGHRA and YSYEKL.

The chain carries TRBV7-9 and TRBJ2-7; TCRdb calls TRBD1, which cannot be checked without DNA. This CDR3 spans 19 amino acids. CDR1 SEHNR and CDR2 FQNEAQ come from the germline V gene (reference sequence). This chain's CDR3 is CASSSRAVSEGLGLGEQYF.

V and J are TRBV28 and TRBJ2-1; TCRdb reports TRBD2, a call that lacks DNA to check it against. Germline CDR1 is MDHEN and CDR2 is SYDVKM. The CDR3 spans 15 residues. The CDR3 sequence is CASSFRQGVGNEQFF.